One sample yielded the 32 T cell receptor beta chains listed below, sequenced in a study of shared clonotypes between healthy human individuals. Sequenced by immunoSEQ multiplex PCR; TCRdb stores in-frame clones only, minus some. The sample has about 2.4 million clones; more than 80% are singletons. What was sequenced was naive CD4+ T cells sorted from blood. Sample subset: CD45RA+ positively selected. The receptors originated from a man younger than 35 in good health.

This rearrangement joins TRBV30 to TRBJ2-3; D not certain. The CDR3 spans 14 residues. With 0 bases removed from V and 6 bases from J, the gap between germline ends came to 13 bases. Germline V gives CDR1 GTSNPN, CDR2 SVGIG (reference sequence). CDR3 region: CAWSVLPQGDTQYF. The CDR3 DNA reads TGTGCCTGGAGTGTACTTCCCCAAGGGGATACGCAGTATTTT.

This clone was detected only once. The rearrangement links TRBV6-1 to TRBJ2-7; D call uncertain. Germline V gives CDR1 MNHNS, CDR2 SASEGT. V lost 8 bases, J lost 4 bases, and 9 bases lay in between. The CDR3 runs 11 residues. The chain's CDR3 is CASGERYEQYF. CDR3 nucleotides: TGTGCCAGCGGCGAGAGGTACGAGCAGTACTTC.

The chain carries TRBV5-1 and TRBJ1-2; D is unclear. The length of the CDR3 is 13 residues. The germline CDR1 and CDR2 sequences are SGHRS and YFSETQ. V was clipped by 5 bases and J by 4 bases, with 12 bases between them. CDR3 nucleotide sequence: TGCGCCAGCAGTCCAGACAAATCCTATGGCTACACCTTC. Translation: CASSPDKSYGYTF.

Concerning this clone: The identical CDR3 is also encoded by other nucleotide sequences in the sample. The chain links TRBV27 to TRBJ1-5; D is undetermined. CDR1 MNHEY and CDR2 SMNVEV come from the germline V gene (reference sequence). CDR3 size: 13 residues. The V end was cut by 5 bases, the J end by 0 bases, with 5 bases between. The CDR3 loop reads CASSLLSNQPQHF. CDR3 sequence (DNA): TGTGCCAGCAGTCTCCTTAGCAATCAGCCCCAGCATTTT.

This chain joins TRBV6-1 and TRBJ1-5; 8 bases map to TRBD1. Germline V gene lookup returns CDR1 MNHNS and CDR2 SASEGT. The CDR3 is 15 residues long. Trimming at V came to 8 bases and at J to 4 bases, leaving 10 bases not matched to a gene. CDR3 loop: CASEKGTGENQPQHF. CDR3 in DNA: TGTGCCAGCGAGAAGGGGACAGGCGAGAATCAGCCCCAGCATTTT.

V is TRBV21-1 and J is TRBJ1-4; the table's D call, TRBD1, was not checked against the DNA. TRBV21-1 is an annotated pseudogene. This CDR3 is 15 amino acids long. The CDR3 reads CASSLPGQRNEKLFF. The DNA of the CDR3 is TGTGCCAGCAGCCTCCCCGGACAGCGTAATGAAAAACTGTTTTTT.

The chain joins TRBV6-1 to TRBJ2-5; 9 bases align to TRBD2. The CDR3 loop spans 15 amino acids. Unmatched junction bases numbered 7, after V lost 1 base and J lost 7 bases. The germline CDR1 and CDR2 sequences are MNHNS and SASEGT. In nucleotides, the CDR3 is TGTGCCAGCAGTGAAGGGGGACTAGCCGATGGGACCCAGTACTTC. It codes for CASSEGGLADGTQYF.

The genes are TRBV6-1 and TRBJ2-7; D remains unclear. The length of the CDR3 is 11 residues. The ends were cut back, 10 bases at V and 6 bases at J, with 13 bases in the middle. Germline CDR1 MNHNS, CDR2 SASEGT. CDR3 DNA sequence: TGTGCCACCACAGTAGCCCGCGAGCAGTACTTC. It is translated as CATTVAREQYF.

Written as DNA, the CDR3 is TGTGCCAGCAGCCTGGGACTAGCGGGAGACTACGAGCAGTACTTC. Translated: CASSLGLAGDYEQYF. This sequence joins TRBV7-2 and TRBJ2-7; TRBD2 matches 14 bases. Germline lookup yields CDR1 SGHTA and CDR2 FQGNSA. This CDR3 has 15 amino acids. After removal of 5 bases from V and 3 bases from J, the junction contained 3 bases not matched to a gene.

The chain recombines TRBV5-1 with TRBJ2-7; 12 bases are a match to TRBD2. Trimming removed 4 bases from V and 3 bases from J; junction bases left unmatched: 17. CDR3 length: 19 amino acids. Germline loops: CDR1 SGHRS, CDR2 YFSETQ. The CDR3 DNA is TGCGCCAGCAGCCCTGGGACTAGCGGGCAGACACACTCCCTCTACGAGCAGTACTTC. Amino acids: CASSPGTSGQTHSLYEQYF.

The chain combines TRBV28 with TRBJ1-4; no clear D. From germline, CDR1 is MDHEN and CDR2 SYDVKM. V lost 4 bases to trimming and J lost 0 bases, with 6 bases between them. This CDR3 is built from 14 residues. CDR3 in amino acids: CASSYGTTNEKLFF. The CDR3 DNA is TGTGCCAGCAGTTACGGGACAACTAATGAAAAACTGTTTTTT.

J is TRBJ2-7 and V is TRBV28, with a weak D call TRBD2 (5 bases). The germline V gene has CDR1 MDHEN and CDR2 SYDVKM. V was cut by 5 bases and J by 3 bases, with 17 bases left in between. The CDR3 extends over 15 amino acids. As DNA, the CDR3 is TGTGCCAGCAGTCTGACGGGATTGGCGGGCTACGAGCAGTACTTC. Its protein is CASSLTGLAGYEQYF.

V usage is TRBV6-5 and J usage is TRBJ1-5; tentative D call: TRBD1 (6 bases). CDR1 and CDR2 from the germline V gene are MNHEY and SVGAGI. The length of the CDR3 is 13 residues. CDR3 in amino acids: CVTGAGGNQPQHF. The DNA for the CDR3 is TGTGTCACGGGCGCAGGGGGCAATCAGCCCCAGCATTTT.

This clone has just a few counts. The chain recombines TRBV9 with TRBJ2-6, with D unclear. The CDR3 spans 17 residues. Germline V gene sequence: CDR1 SGDLS, CDR2 YYNGEE. The V end lost 0 bases, the J end lost 0 bases, and 10 bases lay between the germline ends. The CDR3 DNA reads as TGTGCCAGCAGCGTAGGTAGTCAGGCCTCTGGGGCCAACGTCCTGACTTTC. Translating gives CASSVGSQASGANVLTF.

This sequence joins TRBV5-1 and TRBJ2-3; 8 bases align to TRBD2. The CDR3 length is 16 residues. V lost 7 bases to trimming and J lost 0 bases; unmatched junction nucleotides: 10. Germline CDR1 SGHRS, CDR2 YFSETQ. The CDR3 nucleotides are TGCGCCAGCCAAGATACAGCGGGAGCTAGCACAGATACGCAGTATTTT. As protein: CASQDTAGASTDTQYF.

The chain has TRBV6-5 and TRBJ2-2; 8 bases line up with TRBD2. The J segment lost 6 bases and the V segment lost 5 bases, leaving 8 bases of the junction unmatched. This CDR3 region has 15 residues. CDR1 is MNHEY, CDR2 SVGAGI, per germline. Here the CDR3 reads CASSRGTSGAGELFF. The CDR3, as DNA: TGTGCCAGCAGTCGCGGGACTAGTGGGGCCGGGGAGCTGTTTTTT.

This clone was observed a few times. The J gene is TRBJ1-1, the V gene TRBV19; the D gene is possibly TRBD1 (5 bases). Trimming left V 4 bases short and J 10 bases short, with 13 bases between. This CDR3 contains 12 residues. Germline values: CDR1 LNHDA, CDR2 SQIVND (reference sequence). The CDR3 DNA sequence: TGTGCCAGTAGTAGGGAAGCAAGGGGAGCTTTCTTT. It specifies CASSREARGAFF. Using reference TRBV19 and TRBJ1-1 for the parts outside the CDR3, the full variable domain is DGGITQSPKYLFRKEGQNVTLSCEQNLNHDAMYWYRQDPGQGLRLIYYSQIVNDFQKGDIAEGYSVSREKKESFPLTVTSAQKNPTAFYLCASSREARGAFFGQGTRLTVV.

This clone was seen just once. The genes are TRBV9 and TRBJ2-5; 9 bases are shared with TRBD1. The CDR3 length is 14 residues. Germline loops: CDR1 SGDLS, CDR2 YYNGEE. V was clipped by 2 bases and J by 5 bases; unmatched bases: 4. CDR3 nucleotide sequence: TGTGCCAGCAGCGTCGACAGGGGGTGGGAGACCCAGTACTTC. This translates into CASSVDRGWETQYF.

The V and J genes are TRBV6-5 and TRBJ1-6; 7 bases line up with TRBD1. J lost 9 bases, V lost 10 bases, and 9 bases had no gene match. Germline V gene data show CDR1 as MNHEY and CDR2 as SVGAGI. The CDR3 spans 13 residues. As DNA, the CDR3 is TGTGCCACCTCAGACAGGGTGGCTTCACCCCTCCACTTT. Translation gives CATSDRVASPLHF.

The chain links TRBV5-1 to TRBJ2-1; a weak D match, TRBD2 (7 bases). The CDR3 extends over 15 amino acids. Trimming shortened V by 2 bases and J by 3 bases, and 12 bases separated the two germline ends. Germline V gene data show CDR1 as SGHRS and CDR2 as YFSETQ. The CDR3 here is CASSFAGEGYNEQFF. The CDR3 DNA follows: TGCGCCAGCAGCTTCGCAGGGGAGGGCTACAATGAGCAGTTCTTC.

This clone appeared a single time. The sample has other DNA sequences that encode this CDR3 too. The chain combines TRBV5-4 with TRBJ2-5; 8 positions agree with TRBD2. Per the germline V gene, CDR1 is SGHNT and CDR2 is YYREEE (reference sequence). The ends lost 0 bases at V and 5 bases at J; junction bases unmatched: 6. The CDR3 covers 15 residues. Here the CDR3 reads CASSLVAGGRETQYF. DNA for the CDR3: TGTGCCAGCAGCTTGGTGGCGGGGGGAAGGGAGACCCAGTACTTC. Supplemented by reference TRBV5-4 and TRBJ2-5, the full variable domain reads ETGVTQSPTHLIKTRGQQVTLRCSSQSGHNTVSWYQQALGQGPQFIFQYYREEENGRGNFPPRFSGLQFPNYSSELNVNALELDDSALYLCASSLVAGGRETQYFGPGTRLLVL.

The V call is TRBV28, the J call TRBJ1-1; maybe TRBD1 (6 bases). CDR3 length: 12 residues. The germline V gene has CDR1 MDHEN and CDR2 SYDVKM. The V gene lost 4 bases and the J gene lost 7 bases, with 10 bases spanning the gap. The CDR3 spells CASSYGQFEAFF. DNA of the CDR3: TGTGCCAGCAGTTACGGACAGTTTGAAGCTTTCTTT.

On this clone: Other DNA sequences in this sample translate to the same CDR3. The chain has TRBV5-1 and TRBJ2-4; possible D gene TRBD2, 6 bases. Trimming cost V 0 bases and J 0 bases, with 7 bases left between them. Per germline, CDR1 SGHRS and CDR2 YFSETQ. This CDR3 is built from 15 residues. The CDR3 DNA follows: TGCGCCAGCAGCTTGGGCGGGGTAGCCAAAAACATTCAGTACTTC. Protein product: CASSLGGVAKNIQYF.

This clone has only a few counts. This chain links TRBV5-1 with TRBJ1-5, with 9 bases fitting TRBD1. Germline CDR1 SGHRS, CDR2 YFSETQ. This CDR3 has 17 residues. The V segment lost 4 bases and the J segment 1 base; nucleotides outside the gene matches: 9. The CDR3 DNA reads as TGCGCCAGCAGCCCCGGGACAGGGACCACCAGCAATCAGCCCCAGCATTTT. This gives the protein CASSPGTGTTSNQPQHF.

This chain joins TRBV4-1 and TRBJ2-7; D gene ambiguous. The V end lost 1 base, the J end lost 7 bases, and 20 bases lay between the germline ends. Germline assignment: CDR1 MGHRA and CDR2 YSYEKL. The CDR3 consists of 16 residues. The DNA of the CDR3 is TGCGCCAGCAGCCAAGTCGGGCCAGGCTTTGGGGATGAGCAGTACTTC. This encodes CASSQVGPGFGDEQYF.

This clone was seen only a few times. V and J are TRBV5-1 and TRBJ1-6; D possibly corresponds to TRBD1 (6 bases). Germline V gives CDR1 SGHRS, CDR2 YFSETQ. The CDR3 is 14 amino acids. V was pared by 7 bases and J by 5 bases, with 13 bases between. This CDR3 reads CASGAGQNNSPLHF. In nucleotides, the CDR3 is TGCGCCAGCGGGGCTGGACAGAATAATTCACCCCTCCACTTT.

The chain employs TRBV2 and TRBJ2-7, with D possibly TRBD1 on 6 matching bases. Germline values: CDR1 SNHLY, CDR2 FYNNEI. The CDR3 totals 17 residues. With 8 bases removed from V and 1 base from J, the gap between germline ends came to 24 bases. The CDR3 region is CASQRHGQGLGSYEQYF. CDR3 in DNA: TGTGCCAGCCAACGACATGGGCAGGGGTTGGGGTCCTACGAGCAGTACTTC.

The rearrangement uses TRBV5-1 and TRBJ2-3; 8 positions agree with TRBD2. CDR3 length: 15 amino acids. V lost 6 bases to trimming and J lost 3 bases; unmatched junction nucleotides: 9. Germline CDR1 and CDR2: SGHRS and YFSETQ. The CDR3 is CASNQAGEVTDTQYF. CDR3 DNA sequence: TGCGCCAGCAACCAAGCGGGGGAGGTTACAGATACGCAGTATTTT. Filled out from reference TRBV5-1 and TRBJ2-3, the complete variable domain reads KAGVTQTPRYLIKTRGQQVTLSCSPISGHRSVSWYQQTPGQGLQFLFEYFSETQRNKGNFPGRFSGRQFSNSRSEMNVSTLELGDSALYLCASNQAGEVTDTQYFGPGTRLTVL.

A word on this clone: The sample holds other DNA sequences that translate to the same CDR3. The V call is TRBV6-5, the J call TRBJ2-2, with D perhaps TRBD2 (6 bases). The CDR3 runs 12 residues. CDR1 and CDR2 (germline): MNHEY, SVGAGI. V lost 6 bases, J lost 5 bases, and 7 bases lay in between. DNA of the CDR3: TGTGCCAGCAGGGGAGGTACCGGGGAGCTGTTTTTT. This gives the protein CASRGGTGELFF.

The chain carries TRBV7-2 and TRBJ1-2; 10 positions match TRBD1. CDR1 is SGHTA, CDR2 FQGNSA, per germline. This CDR3 comprises 15 residues. J gave up 5 bases and V 4 bases, and 7 bases lay outside the gene matches. CDR3 sequence reads: CASSSRDRGNYGYTF. CDR3 DNA: TGTGCCAGCAGCTCCCGGGACAGGGGTAATTATGGCTACACCTTC.

This clone was counted once. Distinct nucleotide sequences in the sample also encode this CDR3. The rearrangement uses TRBV15 and TRBJ2-7; 9 bases are shared with TRBD1. V dropped 3 bases and J dropped 2; count of bases not matched to a gene: 5. The CDR3 spans 15 residues. Germline-derived CDR1 and CDR2 are LNHNV and YYDKDF (reference sequence). The CDR3 DNA is TGTGCCACCAGCAGTCCGGGACAGGGTACCTACGAGCAGTACTTC. Translation gives CATSSPGQGTYEQYF.

This clone came up once. The CDR3 loop is CASSADNIYNEQFF. The CDR3 DNA reads as TGTGCCAGCAGCGCGGACAACATATACAATGAGCAGTTCTTC. The chain carries TRBV11-2 and TRBJ2-1, with D perhaps matching TRBD1 (5 bases). CDR1 is SGHAT and CDR2 is FQNNGV in the germline V gene. The length of the CDR3 is 14 residues. The V and J ends lost 5 bases and 4 bases respectively, with 12 bases between them.